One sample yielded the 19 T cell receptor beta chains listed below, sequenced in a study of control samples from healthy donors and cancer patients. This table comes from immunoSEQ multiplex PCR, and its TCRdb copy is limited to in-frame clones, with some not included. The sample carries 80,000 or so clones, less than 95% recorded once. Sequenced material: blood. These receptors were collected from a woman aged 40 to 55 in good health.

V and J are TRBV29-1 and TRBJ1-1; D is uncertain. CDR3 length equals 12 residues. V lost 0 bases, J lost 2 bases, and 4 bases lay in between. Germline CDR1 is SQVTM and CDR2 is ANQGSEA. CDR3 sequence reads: CSVEESNTEAFF. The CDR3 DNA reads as TGCAGCGTTGAAGAAAGTAACACTGAAGCTTTCTTT.

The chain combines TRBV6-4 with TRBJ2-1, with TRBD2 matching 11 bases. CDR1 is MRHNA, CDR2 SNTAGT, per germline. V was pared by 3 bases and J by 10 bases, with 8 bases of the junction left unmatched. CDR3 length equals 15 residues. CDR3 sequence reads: CASSERLAGSLEQFF. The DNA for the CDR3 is TGTGCCAGCAGTGAGCGACTAGCGGGGTCGTTGGAGCAGTTCTTC.

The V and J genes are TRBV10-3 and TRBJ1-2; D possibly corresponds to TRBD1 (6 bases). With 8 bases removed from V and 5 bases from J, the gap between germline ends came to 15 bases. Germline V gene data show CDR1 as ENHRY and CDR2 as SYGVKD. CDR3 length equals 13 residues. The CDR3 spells CAIRGGAPYGYTF. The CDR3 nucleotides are TGTGCCATCCGGGGGGGGGCCCCATATGGCTACACCTTC.

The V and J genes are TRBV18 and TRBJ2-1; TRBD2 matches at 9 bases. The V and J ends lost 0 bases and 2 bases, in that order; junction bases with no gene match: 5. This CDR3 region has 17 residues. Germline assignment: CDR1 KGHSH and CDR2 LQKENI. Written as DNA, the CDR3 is TGTGCCAGCTCACCACCGCGGGGGGGGCTTACCTACAATGAGCAGTTCTTC. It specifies CASSPPRGGLTYNEQFF.

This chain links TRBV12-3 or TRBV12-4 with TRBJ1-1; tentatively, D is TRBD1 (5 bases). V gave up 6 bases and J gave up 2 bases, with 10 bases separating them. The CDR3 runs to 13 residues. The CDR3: CASSPQVNTEAFF. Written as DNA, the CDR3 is TGTGCCAGCAGCCCACAGGTTAACACTGAAGCTTTCTTT.

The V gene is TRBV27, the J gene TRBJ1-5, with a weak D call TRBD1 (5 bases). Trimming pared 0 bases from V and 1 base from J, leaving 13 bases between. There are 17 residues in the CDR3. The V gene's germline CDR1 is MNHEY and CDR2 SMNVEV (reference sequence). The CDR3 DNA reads TGTGCCAGCAGTTTATCAGGGACGGGAGGGAGCAATCAGCCCCAGCATTTT. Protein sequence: CASSLSGTGGSNQPQHF.

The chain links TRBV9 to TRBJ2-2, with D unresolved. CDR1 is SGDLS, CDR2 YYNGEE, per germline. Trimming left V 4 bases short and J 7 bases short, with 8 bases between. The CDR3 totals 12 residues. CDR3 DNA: TGTGCCAGCAGCCTTTTGGGCGGGGAGCTGTTTTTT. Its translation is CASSLLGGELFF.

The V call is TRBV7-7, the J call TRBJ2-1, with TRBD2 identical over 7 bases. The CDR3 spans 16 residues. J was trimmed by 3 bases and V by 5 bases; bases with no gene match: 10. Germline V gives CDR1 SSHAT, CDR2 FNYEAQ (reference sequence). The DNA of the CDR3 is TGTGCCAGCAGCGCCCTGGGACTACCGAACTACAATGAGCAGTTCTTC. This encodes CASSALGLPNYNEQFF.

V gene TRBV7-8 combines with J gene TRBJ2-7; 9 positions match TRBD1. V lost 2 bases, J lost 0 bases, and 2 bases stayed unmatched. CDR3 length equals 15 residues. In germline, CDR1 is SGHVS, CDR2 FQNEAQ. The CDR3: CASSLTGGISYEQYF. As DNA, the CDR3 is TGTGCCAGCAGCTTAACAGGGGGCATCTCCTACGAGCAGTACTTC.

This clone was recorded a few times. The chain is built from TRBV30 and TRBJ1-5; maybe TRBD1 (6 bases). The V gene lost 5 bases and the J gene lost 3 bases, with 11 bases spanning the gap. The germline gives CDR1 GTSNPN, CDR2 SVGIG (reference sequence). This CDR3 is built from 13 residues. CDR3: CAWSGEFNQPQHF. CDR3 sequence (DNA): TGTGCCTGGTCAGGGGAATTCAATCAGCCCCAGCATTTT.

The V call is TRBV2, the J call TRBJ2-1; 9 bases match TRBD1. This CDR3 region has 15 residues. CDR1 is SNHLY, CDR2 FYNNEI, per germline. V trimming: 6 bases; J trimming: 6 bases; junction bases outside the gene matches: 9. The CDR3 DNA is TGTGCCAGCAGAGGAGGGACAGGGAGGGGCAATGAGCAGTTCTTC. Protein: CASRGGTGRGNEQFF.

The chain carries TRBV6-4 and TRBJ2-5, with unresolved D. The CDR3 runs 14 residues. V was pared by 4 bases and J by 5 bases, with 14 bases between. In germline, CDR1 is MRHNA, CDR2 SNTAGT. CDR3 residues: CASSVFPGSETQYF. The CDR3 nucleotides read TGTGCCAGCAGTGTTTTCCCGGGCTCGGAGACCCAGTACTTC.

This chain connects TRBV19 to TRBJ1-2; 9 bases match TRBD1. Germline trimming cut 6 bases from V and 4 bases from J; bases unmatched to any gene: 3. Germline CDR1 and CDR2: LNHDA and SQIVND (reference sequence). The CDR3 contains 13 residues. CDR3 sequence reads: CASSTGGPYGYTF. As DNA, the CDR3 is TGTGCCAGTAGCACAGGGGGCCCCTATGGCTACACCTTC.

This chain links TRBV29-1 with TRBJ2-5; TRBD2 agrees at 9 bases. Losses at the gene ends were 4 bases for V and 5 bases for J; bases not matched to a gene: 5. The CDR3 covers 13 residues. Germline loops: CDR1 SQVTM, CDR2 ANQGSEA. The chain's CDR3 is CSVGGLAYETQYF. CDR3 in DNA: TGCAGCGTTGGGGGACTAGCCTATGAGACCCAGTACTTC.

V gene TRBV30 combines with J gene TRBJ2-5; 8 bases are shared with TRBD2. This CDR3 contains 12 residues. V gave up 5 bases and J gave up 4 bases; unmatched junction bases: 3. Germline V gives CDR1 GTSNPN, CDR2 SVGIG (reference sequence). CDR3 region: CAWHGLAETQYF. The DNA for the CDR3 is TGTGCCTGGCACGGACTAGCAGAGACCCAGTACTTC.

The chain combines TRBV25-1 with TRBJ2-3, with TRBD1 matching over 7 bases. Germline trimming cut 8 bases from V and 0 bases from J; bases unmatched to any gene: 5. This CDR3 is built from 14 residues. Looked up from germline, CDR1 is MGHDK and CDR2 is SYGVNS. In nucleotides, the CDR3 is TGTGCCAGCTCACAGGGGCTAAGCACAGATACGCAGTATTTT. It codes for CASSQGLSTDTQYF.

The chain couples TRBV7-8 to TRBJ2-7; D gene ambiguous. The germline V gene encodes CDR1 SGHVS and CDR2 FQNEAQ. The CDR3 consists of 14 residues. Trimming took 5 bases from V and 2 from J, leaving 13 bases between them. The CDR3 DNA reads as TGTGCCAGCAGCCAGGTCAACAGTGCCTACGAGCAGTACTTC. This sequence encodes CASSQVNSAYEQYF.

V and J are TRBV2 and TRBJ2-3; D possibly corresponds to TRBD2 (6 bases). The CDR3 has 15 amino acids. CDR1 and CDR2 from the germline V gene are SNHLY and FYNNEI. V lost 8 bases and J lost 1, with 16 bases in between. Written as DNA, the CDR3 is TGTGCCAGCCCGGCCAGGAGGGAAGGCACAGATACGCAGTATTTT. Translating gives CASPARREGTDTQYF.

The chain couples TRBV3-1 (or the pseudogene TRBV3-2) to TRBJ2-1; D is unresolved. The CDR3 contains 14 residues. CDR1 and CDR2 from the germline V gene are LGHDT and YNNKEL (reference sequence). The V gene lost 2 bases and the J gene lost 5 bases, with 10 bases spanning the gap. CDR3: CASSQFSFDNEQFF. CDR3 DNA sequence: TGTGCCAGCAGCCAATTCTCCTTTGACAATGAGCAGTTCTTC.